This is a list of T cell receptor beta chains from one sample in a study of technical replicates of blood from a few donors. Some clones are missing from TCRdb's copy, which holds only in-frame ones; the method was immunoSEQ multiplex PCR. Of 58,000 or so clones in the sample, around 85% were seen once. The material sequenced was PBMCs. The origin of the receptors is a human donor in good health. Some clones in this sample may be carry-over from other donors' samples. The CDR3 runs from the conserved cysteine through the conserved F or W. Fields, in order: J gene, V gene, CDR3 protein.

TRBJ1-2 TRBV6-5 CASSYDLSNYGYTF
TRBJ2-1 TRBV7-8 CASSFNRQGVGGNEQFF
TRBJ2-3 TRBV4-3 CASSQEGGEGWTDTQYF
TRBJ1-2 TRBV29-1 CSVVVAQGAGGYTF
TRBJ2-5 TRBV5-5 CASSLQGVETQYF
TRBJ2-1 TRBV9 CASSLSGGPINEQFF
TRBJ2-3 TRBV2 CASSLRDREPDTQYF
TRBJ1-6 TRBV7-9 CASRLGGGNNSPLHF
TRBJ2-7 TRBV6-4 CASSEGTGDEQYF
TRBJ2-5 TRBV12-2 CASRFSRDRSQETQYF
TRBJ2-7 TRBV9 CASSPQGLAGYEQYF
TRBJ2-7 TRBV4-3 CASSQMPGDSYEQYF
TRBJ2-3 TRBV7-9 CASSLELARSADTQYF
TRBJ1-2 TRBV6-5 CASMDGLGRYGYTF
TRBJ2-1 TRBV7-9 CASSLGSGSSYNEQFF
TRBJ2-6 TRBV29-1 CSVYARGSGANVLTF
TRBJ1-3 TRBV15 CATSREGAFAAGNTIYF
TRBJ1-6 TRBV5-1 CASSPGQGYNSPLHF
TRBJ2-3 TRBV6-4 CASSLAGEGTDTQYF
TRBJ2-5 TRBV4-2 CASSQDPEGWETQYF
TRBJ2-3 TRBV29-1 CSGRLAGGDTQYF
TRBJ2-5 TRBV19 CASSSHSRGRETQYF
TRBJ2-6 TRBV7-2 CASSLVGRGSSGANVLTF
TRBJ2-7 TRBV7-9 CASSLDYATGGHEQYF
TRBJ2-1 TRBV10-3 CAISGSRGGRFHEQFF
TRBJ2-3 TRBV11-1 CASSWLGAGSTDTQYF
TRBJ1-6 TRBV6-1 CATFHWGQGNSPLHF
TRBJ2-3 TRBV11-2 CASSRIDSIHTDTQYF
TRBJ1-2 TRBV7-2 CASSSGQGEGGYTF
TRBJ2-1 TRBV10-2 CASSDPSGSYGEQFF
TRBJ1-5 TRBV6-1 CASRNGGSNQPQHF
TRBJ2-1 TRBV27 CASSLPPRGYNEQFF
TRBJ2-7 TRBV27 CASSPDYTGTEQYF
TRBJ1-6 TRBV21-1 CARRGQGARNSPLHF
TRBJ1-5 TRBV9 CASSVGKGGGQPQHF
TRBJ2-5 TRBV14 CASSQLTGWRGGYQETQYF
TRBJ1-5 TRBV6-1 CASSVRQGGNQPQHF
TRBJ1-2 TRBV10-3 CAITRGTGDHGYTF
TRBJ2-3 TRBV7-9 CASSLAPSGTDTQYF
TRBJ1-2 TRBV27 CASSLLGGYGYTF
TRBJ1-2 TRBV7-9 CASSLIAGQGEAYGYTF
TRBJ2-7 TRBV19 CASSGRWAGEPEQYF
TRBJ2-2 TRBV15 CATRSQGDTGELFF
TRBJ1-2 TRBV10-3 CAIRGQGAFYGYTF
TRBJ2-7 TRBV5-1 CASSPGSSEEQYF
TRBJ2-1 TRBV6-6 CASRGTGTLYNEQFF
TRBJ2-7 TRBV4-3 CASSQDLAGVNEQYF